Listed below are T cell receptor beta chains from one sample, sequenced in a study of blood T cell repertoires in COVID-19. Profiling relied on immunoSEQ multiplex PCR, and the TCRdb table lists in-frame clones only, not all of them. Of a few hundred thousand clones in the sample, under 90% were seen once. The sample taken for sequencing was peripheral blood. All receptors derive from a man aged 55 to 70 with acute or convalescent COVID-19. The CDR3 runs from the conserved cysteine through the conserved F or W. The order of the fields is clone size, V gene, D gene, J gene, CDR3 DNA, CDR3 protein. A D gene is named only where the DNA matches it firmly. For some rows the clone size is stated as once, few or many, or as a class when expanded; others skip it.

>NA|TRBV19|TRBD2|TRBJ2-1
TGTGCCAGTGGTAGCGGGAGAGGCAACAATGAGCAGTTCTTC
CASGSGRGNNEQFF
>NA|TRBV3-1/TRBV3-2|TRBD2|TRBJ2-2
TGTGCCAGCAGCCAAGATGTGGATAGCGGGAGTGGTGGCCGGGAGCTGTTTTTT
CASSQDVDSGSGGRELFF
>once|TRBV28|NA|TRBJ1-2
TGTGCCAGCTGTAAGGGAGGGACGGTCGGCTATGGCTACACCTTC
CASCKGGTVGYGYTF
>NA|TRBV18|NA|TRBJ1-5
TGTGCCAGCTCACCCGGGTACGGTCAGCCCCAGCATTTT
CASSPGYGQPQHF
>once|TRBV7-9|TRBD1|TRBJ2-2
TGTGCCAGCAGCTCCAATATCGGGACAGCGAACACCGGGGAGCTGTTTTTT
CASSSNIGTANTGELFF
>NA|TRBV5-1|TRBD1|TRBJ2-7
TGCGCCAGCAGCAAGGACAGGGGAGGGAACGAGCAGTACTTC
CASSKDRGGNEQYF
>NA|TRBV5-1|TRBD2|TRBJ2-3
TGCGCCAGCAGACTAGCGGGGGGACCAGATACGCAGTATTTT
CASRLAGGPDTQYF
>once|TRBV10-2|TRBD2|TRBJ2-1
TGCGCCACCTCCCCGAGACTAGCGGGAGACCCCGACTCCTACAATGAGCAGTTCTTC
CATSPRLAGDPDSYNEQFF
>NA|TRBV11-2|TRBD1|TRBJ1-4
TGTGCCAGCAGCTTAGGACAGGGGGCTGGTGAAAAACTGTTTTTT
CASSLGQGAGEKLFF
>NA|TRBV5-8|NA|TRBJ2-7
TGTGCCAGCAGCTTGGAAGCCACGGGGGAGCAGTACTTC
CASSLEATGEQYF
>NA|TRBV12-5|TRBD1|TRBJ2-7
TGTGCTAGTGGTTTAGGACAGGGAGACGAGCAGTGCTTC
CASGLGQGDEQCF
>NA|TRBV19|NA|TRBJ1-2
TGTGCCAGTACCCCGGGAGGGGCGCAGGGAGATCATGGCTACACCTTC
CASTPGGAQGDHGYTF
>NA|TRBV4-1|TRBD2|TRBJ2-7
TGCGCCAGCAGTTTCGGACTAGCGGGAGGGACGGAGCAGTACTTC
CASSFGLAGGTEQYF
>NA|TRBV28|NA|TRBJ1-2
TGTGCCAGCAGCGGCAGGGTAAAGGACTATGGCTACACCTTC
CASSGRVKDYGYTF
>NA|TRBV27|NA|TRBJ1-1
TGTGCCAGCAGTTTATATCGGGGAGGCGGCACTGAAGCTTTCTTT
CASSLYRGGGTEAFF
>NA|TRBV15|NA|TRBJ1-3
TGTGCCACCAGCAGGGACAGTTTTTCTGGAAACACCATATATTTT
CATSRDSFSGNTIYF
>NA|TRBV5-1|TRBD1|TRBJ1-6
TGCGCCAGCAGCGGGACGGACAGGGGGCCTTCACCCCTCCACTTT
CASSGTDRGPSPLHF